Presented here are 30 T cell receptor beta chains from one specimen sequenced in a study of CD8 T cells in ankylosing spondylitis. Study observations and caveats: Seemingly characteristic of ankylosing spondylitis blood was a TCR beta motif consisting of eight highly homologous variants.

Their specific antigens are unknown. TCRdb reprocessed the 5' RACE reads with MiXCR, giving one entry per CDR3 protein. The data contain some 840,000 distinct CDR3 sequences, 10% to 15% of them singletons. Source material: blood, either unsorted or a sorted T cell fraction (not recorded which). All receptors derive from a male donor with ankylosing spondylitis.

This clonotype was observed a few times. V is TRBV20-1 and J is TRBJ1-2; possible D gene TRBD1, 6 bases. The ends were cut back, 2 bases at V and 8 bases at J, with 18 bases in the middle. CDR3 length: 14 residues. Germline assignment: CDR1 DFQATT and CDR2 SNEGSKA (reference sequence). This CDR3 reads CSARQGYSHGGYTF. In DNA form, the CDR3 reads TGCAGTGCTAGACAGGGGTACTCCCATGGCGGCTACACCTTC.

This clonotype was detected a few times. CDR3 sequence reads: CASSSGAAGANVLTF. The DNA of the CDR3 is TGTGCCAGCAGTTCGGGGGCAGCTGGGGCCAACGTCCTGACTTTC. The V gene is TRBV6-2 or TRBV6-3, the J gene TRBJ2-6, with D possibly being TRBD1 or TRBD2 (6 bases each). Germline V gives CDR1 MNHEY, CDR2 SVGEGT. Between the trimmed V and J ends, which lost 4 bases and 2 bases, there was a span of 9 bases. The CDR3 consists of 15 residues.

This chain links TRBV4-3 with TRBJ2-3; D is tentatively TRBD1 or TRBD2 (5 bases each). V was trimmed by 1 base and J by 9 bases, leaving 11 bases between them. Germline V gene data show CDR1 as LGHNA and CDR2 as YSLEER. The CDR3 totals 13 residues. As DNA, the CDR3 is TGCGCCAGCAGCCAAGGCCCCTGGGACACGCAGTATTTT. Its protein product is CASSQGPWDTQYF.

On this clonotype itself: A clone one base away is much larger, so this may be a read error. The CDR3 DNA reads TGTGCCAGCAGTTTAGCGGCGGCTGCCACGTATTTT. It translates to CASSLAAAATYF. The chain has TRBV12-3 or TRBV12-4 and TRBJ2-3; D gene unclear. The CDR3 extends over 12 amino acids. The V end lost 0 bases, the J end lost 14 bases, and 12 bases lay between the germline ends.

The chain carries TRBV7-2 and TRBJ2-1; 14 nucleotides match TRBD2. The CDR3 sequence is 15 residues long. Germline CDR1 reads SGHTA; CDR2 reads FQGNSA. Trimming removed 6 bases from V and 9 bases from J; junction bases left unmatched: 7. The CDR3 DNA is TGTGCCAGCAGGCTGGGACTAGCGGGAGTTGGTGAGCAGTTCTTC. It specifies CASRLGLAGVGEQFF.

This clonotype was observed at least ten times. CDR3 sequence: CSVGPEGVETQYF. In DNA form, the CDR3 reads TGCAGCGTTGGTCCCGAGGGGGTGGAGACCCAGTACTTC. The chain employs TRBV29-1 and TRBJ2-5, with TRBD1 as a possible D gene (6 bases). This CDR3 has 13 amino acids. The V and J ends lost 4 bases and 5 bases respectively, with 14 bases between them. Germline CDR1 SQVTM, CDR2 ANQGSEA.

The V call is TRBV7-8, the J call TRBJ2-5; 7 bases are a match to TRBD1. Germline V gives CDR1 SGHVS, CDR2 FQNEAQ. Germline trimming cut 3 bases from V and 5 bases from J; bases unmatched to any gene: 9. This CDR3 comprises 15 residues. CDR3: CASSFRGLEGETQYF. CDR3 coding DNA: TGTGCCAGCAGCTTTAGGGGGCTAGAGGGGGAGACCCAGTACTTC.

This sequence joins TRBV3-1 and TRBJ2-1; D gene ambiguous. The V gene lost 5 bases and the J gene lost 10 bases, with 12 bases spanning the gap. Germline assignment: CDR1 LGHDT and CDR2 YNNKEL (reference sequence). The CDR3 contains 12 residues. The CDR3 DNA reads TGTGCCAGCAGCTCCAGTTTTCCGGAGCAGTTCTTC. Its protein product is CASSSSFPEQFF.

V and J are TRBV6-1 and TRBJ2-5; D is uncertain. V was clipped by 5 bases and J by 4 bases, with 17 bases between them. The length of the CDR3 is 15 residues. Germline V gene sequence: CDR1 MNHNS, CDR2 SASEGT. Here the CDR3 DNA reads TGTGCCAGCAGTCCGGGCCCCCCCCTGAGAGAGACCCAGTACTTC. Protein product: CASSPGPPLRETQYF.

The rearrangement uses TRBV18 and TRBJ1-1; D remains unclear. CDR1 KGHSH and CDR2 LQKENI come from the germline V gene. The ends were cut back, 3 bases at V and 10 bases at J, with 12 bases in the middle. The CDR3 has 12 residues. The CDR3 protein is CASSPAVGGAFF. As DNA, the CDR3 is TGTGCCAGCTCACCGGCCGTCGGAGGAGCTTTCTTT.

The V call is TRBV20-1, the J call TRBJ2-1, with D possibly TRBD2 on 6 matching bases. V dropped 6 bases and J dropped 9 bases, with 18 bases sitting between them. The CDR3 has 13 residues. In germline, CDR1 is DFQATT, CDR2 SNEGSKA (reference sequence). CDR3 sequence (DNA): TGCAGTGCCCCATCTGGGTTGGGGGGTGAGCAGTTCTTC. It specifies CSAPSGLGGEQFF.

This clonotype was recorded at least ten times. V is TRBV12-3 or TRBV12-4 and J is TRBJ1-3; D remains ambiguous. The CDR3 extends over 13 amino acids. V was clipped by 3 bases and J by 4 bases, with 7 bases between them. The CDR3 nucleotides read TGTGCCAGCAGTTTTGGGCAGGGAAACACCATATATTTT. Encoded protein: CASSFGQGNTIYF.

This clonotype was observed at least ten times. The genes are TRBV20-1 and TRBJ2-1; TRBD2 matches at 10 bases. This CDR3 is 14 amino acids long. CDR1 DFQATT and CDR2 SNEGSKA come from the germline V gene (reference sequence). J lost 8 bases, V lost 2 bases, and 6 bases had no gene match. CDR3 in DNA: TGCAGTGCTAGATCGAGCGGGGGGGCGGATGAGCAGTTCTTC. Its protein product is CSARSSGGADEQFF.

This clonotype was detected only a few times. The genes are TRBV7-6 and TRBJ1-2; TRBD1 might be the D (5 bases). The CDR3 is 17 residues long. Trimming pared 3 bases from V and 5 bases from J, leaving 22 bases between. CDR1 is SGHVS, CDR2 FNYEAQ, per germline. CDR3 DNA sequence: TGTGCCAGCAGCTTTTTTGAAACGACCGGGACCTCATATGGCTACACCTTC. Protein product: CASSFFETTGTSYGYTF.

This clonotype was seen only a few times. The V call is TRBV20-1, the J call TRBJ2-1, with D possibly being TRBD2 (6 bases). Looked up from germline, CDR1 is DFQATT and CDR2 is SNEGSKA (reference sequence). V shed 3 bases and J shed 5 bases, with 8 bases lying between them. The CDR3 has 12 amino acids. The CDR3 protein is CSASSGDNEQFF. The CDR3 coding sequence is TGCAGTGCTAGCTCGGGGGACAATGAGCAGTTCTTC.

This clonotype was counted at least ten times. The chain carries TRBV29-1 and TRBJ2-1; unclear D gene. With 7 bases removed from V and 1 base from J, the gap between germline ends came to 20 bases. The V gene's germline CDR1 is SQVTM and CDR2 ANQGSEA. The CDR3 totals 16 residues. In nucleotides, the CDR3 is TGCAGCGCTGGGTTTAGGTTGCAACGTTCCTACAATGAGCAGTTCTTC. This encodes CSAGFRLQRSYNEQFF.

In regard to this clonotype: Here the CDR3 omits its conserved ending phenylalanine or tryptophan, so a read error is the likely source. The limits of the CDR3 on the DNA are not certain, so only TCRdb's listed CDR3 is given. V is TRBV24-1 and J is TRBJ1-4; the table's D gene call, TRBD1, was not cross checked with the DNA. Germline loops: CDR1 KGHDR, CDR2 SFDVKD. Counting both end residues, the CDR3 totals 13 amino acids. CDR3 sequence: CATSDLRAWRRIG.

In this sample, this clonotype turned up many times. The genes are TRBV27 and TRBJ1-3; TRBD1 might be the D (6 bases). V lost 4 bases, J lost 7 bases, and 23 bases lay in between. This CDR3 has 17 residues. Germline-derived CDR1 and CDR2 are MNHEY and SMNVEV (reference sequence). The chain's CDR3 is CASSSLTGRGLRNTIYF. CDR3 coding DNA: TGTGCCAGCAGTTCGCTCACAGGGAGAGGGTTACGGAACACCATATATTTT.

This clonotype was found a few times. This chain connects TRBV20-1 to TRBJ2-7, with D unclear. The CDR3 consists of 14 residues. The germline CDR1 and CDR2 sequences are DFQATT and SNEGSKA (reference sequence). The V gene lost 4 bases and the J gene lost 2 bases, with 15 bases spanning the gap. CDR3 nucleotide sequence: TGCAGTGCTATCTACGGAACGGCAACCTACGAGCAGTACTTC. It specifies CSAIYGTATYEQYF.

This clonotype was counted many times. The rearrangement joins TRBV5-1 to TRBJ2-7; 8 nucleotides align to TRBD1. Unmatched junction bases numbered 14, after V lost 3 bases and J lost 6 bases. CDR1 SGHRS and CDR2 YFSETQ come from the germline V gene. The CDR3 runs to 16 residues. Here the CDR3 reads CASSSDRVGSGPEQYF. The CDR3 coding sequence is TGCGCCAGCAGCTCGGACAGGGTCGGCAGTGGTCCCGAGCAGTACTTC.

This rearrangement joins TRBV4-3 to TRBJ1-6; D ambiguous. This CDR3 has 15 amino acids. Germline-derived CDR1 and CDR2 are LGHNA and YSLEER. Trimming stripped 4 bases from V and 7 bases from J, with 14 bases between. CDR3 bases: TGCGCCAGCAGCCGCTCTAGACCGACCAATTCACCCCTCCACTTT. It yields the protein CASSRSRPTNSPLHF.

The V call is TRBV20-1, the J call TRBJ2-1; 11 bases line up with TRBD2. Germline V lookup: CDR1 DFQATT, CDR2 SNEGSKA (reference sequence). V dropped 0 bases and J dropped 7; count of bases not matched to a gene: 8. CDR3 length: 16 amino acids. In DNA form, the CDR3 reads TGCAGTGCTAGAGATAGGCTAGCGGGAGGTAAAAATGAGCAGTTCTTC. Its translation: CSARDRLAGGKNEQFF.

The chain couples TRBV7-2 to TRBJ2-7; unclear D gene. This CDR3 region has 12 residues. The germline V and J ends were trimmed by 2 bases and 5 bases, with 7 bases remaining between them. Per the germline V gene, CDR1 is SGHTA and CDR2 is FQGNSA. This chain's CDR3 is CASSLFFDEQYF. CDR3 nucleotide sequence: TGTGCCAGCAGCTTATTTTTTGACGAGCAGTACTTC.

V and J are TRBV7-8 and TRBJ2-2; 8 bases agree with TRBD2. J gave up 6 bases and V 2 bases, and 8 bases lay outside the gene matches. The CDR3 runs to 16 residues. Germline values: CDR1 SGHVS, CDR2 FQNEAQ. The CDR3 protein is CASSLWGGGSAGELFF. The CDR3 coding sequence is TGTGCCAGCAGCTTATGGGGCGGGGGGAGCGCCGGGGAGCTGTTTTTT.

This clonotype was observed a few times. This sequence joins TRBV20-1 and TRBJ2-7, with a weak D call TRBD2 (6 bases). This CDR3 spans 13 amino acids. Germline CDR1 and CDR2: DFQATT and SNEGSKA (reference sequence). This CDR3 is CKVEGGLDGEQYF. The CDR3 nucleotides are TGCAAGGTGGAGGGAGGTTTGGACGGCGAGCAGTACTTC.

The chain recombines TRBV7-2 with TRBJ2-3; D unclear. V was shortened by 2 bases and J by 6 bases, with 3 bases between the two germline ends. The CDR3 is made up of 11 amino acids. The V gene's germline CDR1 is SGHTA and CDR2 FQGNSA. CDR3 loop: CASSLFDTQYF. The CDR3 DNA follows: TGTGCCAGCAGCTTATTCGATACGCAGTATTTT. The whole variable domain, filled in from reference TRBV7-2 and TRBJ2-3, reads GAGVSQSPSNKVTEKGKDVELRCDPISGHTALYWYRQSLGQGLEFLIYFQGNSAPDKSGLPSDRFSAERTGGSVSTLTIQRTQQEDSAVYLCASSLFDTQYFGPGTRLTVL.

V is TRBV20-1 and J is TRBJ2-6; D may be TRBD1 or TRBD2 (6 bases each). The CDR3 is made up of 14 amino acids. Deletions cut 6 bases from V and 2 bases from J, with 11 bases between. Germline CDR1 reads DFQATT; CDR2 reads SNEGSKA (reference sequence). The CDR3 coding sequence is TGCAGTGCCCAAAGGGGGGCTGGGGCCAACGTCCTGACTTTC. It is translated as CSAQRGAGANVLTF.

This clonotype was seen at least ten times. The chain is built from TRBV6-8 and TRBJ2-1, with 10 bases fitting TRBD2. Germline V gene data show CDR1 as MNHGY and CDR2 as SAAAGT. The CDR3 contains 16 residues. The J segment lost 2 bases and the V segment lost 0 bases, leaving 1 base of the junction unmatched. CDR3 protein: CASSYSSGRAYNEQFF. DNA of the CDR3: TGTGCCAGCAGTTACTCAAGCGGGAGGGCCTACAATGAGCAGTTCTTC.

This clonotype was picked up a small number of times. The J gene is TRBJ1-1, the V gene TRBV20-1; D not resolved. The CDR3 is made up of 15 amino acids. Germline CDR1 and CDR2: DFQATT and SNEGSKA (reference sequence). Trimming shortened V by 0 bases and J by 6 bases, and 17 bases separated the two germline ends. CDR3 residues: CSARDQGYLVPEAFF. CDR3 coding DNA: TGCAGTGCTAGAGATCAAGGGTATTTGGTCCCTGAAGCTTTCTTT.

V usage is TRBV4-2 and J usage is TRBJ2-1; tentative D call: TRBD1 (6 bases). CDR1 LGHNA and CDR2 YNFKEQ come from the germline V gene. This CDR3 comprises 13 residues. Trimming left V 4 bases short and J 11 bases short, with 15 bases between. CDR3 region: CASSPSGTMQQFF. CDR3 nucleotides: TGTGCCAGCAGCCCCTCGGGGACAATGCAGCAGTTCTTC.